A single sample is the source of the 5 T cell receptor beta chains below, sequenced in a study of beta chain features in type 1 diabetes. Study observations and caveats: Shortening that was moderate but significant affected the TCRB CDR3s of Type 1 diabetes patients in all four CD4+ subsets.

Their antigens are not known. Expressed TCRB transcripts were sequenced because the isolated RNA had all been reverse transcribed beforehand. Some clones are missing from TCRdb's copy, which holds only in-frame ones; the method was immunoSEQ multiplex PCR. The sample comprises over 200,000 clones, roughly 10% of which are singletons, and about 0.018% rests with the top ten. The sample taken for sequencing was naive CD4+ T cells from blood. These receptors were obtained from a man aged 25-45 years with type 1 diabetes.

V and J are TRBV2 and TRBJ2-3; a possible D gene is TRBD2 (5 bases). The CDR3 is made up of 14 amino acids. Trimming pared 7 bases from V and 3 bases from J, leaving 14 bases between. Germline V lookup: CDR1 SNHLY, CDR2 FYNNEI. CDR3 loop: CASTTLTRTDTQYF. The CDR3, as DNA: TGTGCCAGCACCACCTTAACTAGGACAGATACGCAGTATTTT. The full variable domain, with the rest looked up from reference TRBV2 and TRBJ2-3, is EPEVTQTPSHQVTQMGQEVILRCVPISNHLYFYWYRQILGQKVEFLVSFYNNEISEKSEIFDDQFSVERPDGSNFTLKIRSTKLEDSAMYFCASTTLTRTDTQYFGPGTRLTVL.

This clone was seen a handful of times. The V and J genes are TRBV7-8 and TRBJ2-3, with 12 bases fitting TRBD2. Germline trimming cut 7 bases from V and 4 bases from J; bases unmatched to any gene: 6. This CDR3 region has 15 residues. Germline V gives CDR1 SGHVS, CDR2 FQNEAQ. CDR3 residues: CASKASGGAPDTQYF. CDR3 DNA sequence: TGTGCCAGCAAAGCTAGCGGGGGGGCCCCAGATACGCAGTATTTT. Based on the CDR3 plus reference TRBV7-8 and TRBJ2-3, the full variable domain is GAGVSQSPRYKVAKRGQDVALRCDPISGHVSLFWYQQALGQGPEFLTYFQNEAQLDKSGLPSDRFFAERPEGSVSTLKIQRTQQEDSAVYLCASKASGGAPDTQYFGPGTRLTVL.

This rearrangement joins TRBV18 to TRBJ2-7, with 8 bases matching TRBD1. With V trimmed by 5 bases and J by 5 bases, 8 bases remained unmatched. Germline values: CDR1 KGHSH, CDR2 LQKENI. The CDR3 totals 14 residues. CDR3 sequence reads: CASSSGTGGDEQYF. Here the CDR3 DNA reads TGTGCCAGCTCATCCGGGACAGGTGGGGACGAGCAGTACTTC.

For the CDR3, the DNA is TGCGCCAGCAGCCAAGATCGATGGACAGGGGACTGGCAGTACTTC. Its protein is CASSQDRWTGDWQYF. V and J are TRBV4-3 and TRBJ2-7, with TRBD1 identical over 9 bases. V lost 0 bases, J lost 9 bases, and 9 bases stayed unmatched. The CDR3 covers 15 residues. In germline, CDR1 is LGHNA, CDR2 YSLEER.

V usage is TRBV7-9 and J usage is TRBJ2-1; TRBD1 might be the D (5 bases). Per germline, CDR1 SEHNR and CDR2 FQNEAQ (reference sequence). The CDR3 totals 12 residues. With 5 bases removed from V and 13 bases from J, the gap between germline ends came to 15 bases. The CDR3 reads CASSRLSGRQFF. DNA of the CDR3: TGTGCCAGCAGCCGTTTGTCAGGGCGACAGTTCTTC.